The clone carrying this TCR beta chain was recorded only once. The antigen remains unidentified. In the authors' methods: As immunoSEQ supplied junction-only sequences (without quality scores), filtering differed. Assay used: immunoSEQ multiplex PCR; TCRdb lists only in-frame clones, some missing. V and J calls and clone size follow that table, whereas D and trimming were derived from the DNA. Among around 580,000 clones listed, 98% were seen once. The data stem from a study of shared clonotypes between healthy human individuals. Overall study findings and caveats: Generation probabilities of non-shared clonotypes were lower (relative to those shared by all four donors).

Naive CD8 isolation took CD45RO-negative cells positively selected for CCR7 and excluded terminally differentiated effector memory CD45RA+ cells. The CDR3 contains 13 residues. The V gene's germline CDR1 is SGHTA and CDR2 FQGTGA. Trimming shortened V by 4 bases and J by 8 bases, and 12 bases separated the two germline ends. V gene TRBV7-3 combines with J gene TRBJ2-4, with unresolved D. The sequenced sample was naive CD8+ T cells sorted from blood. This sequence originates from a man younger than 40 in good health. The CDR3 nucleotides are TGTGCCAGCAGCTCACACCATGGGGACATTCAGTACTTC. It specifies CASSSHHGDIQYF.